The clone carrying this TCR beta chain appeared once. Its matching antigen is unknown. Other DNA sequences in the same sample also yield this CDR3. The record originates from a study of cytomegalovirus exposure and HLA in healthy donors. Whole-study findings and limits: An Asian-associated ancestry cluster reportedly showed fewer N-insertions than the approximately 700-donor mean in a later analysis.

Trimming left V 0 bases short and J 6 bases short, with 5 bases between. CDR3 size: 12 residues. Germline CDR1 and CDR2: SGHNT and YYREEE (reference sequence). The PCR contained 60 Vbeta and 13 Jbeta primers. In the source study's methods: An analysis that came later counted 80 million or so unique TCR beta chains, roughly 11 million shared. This table comes from immunoSEQ multiplex PCR, and its TCRdb copy is limited to in-frame clones, with some not included. V and J calls plus clone size are reproduced from that table; the DNA served to infer D and trimming. The table shows about 150,000 clones, with roughly 85% occurring only once. Donors sampled were nominally healthy, though unrecorded immune exposures were likely.

The TCR comes from a woman aged 30 to 39 in good health and CMV-seronegative. Sequenced sample: PBMCs. The chain links TRBV5-4 to TRBJ2-3; D is uncertain. The CDR3 DNA follows: TGTGCCAGCAGCTTGGCCGGGGATACGCAGTATTTT. Its translation: CASSLAGDTQYF.